This T cell receptor (beta chain) was identified in a study of CD8 T cells in Susac syndrome. V trimming: 3 bases; J trimming: 7 bases; junction bases outside the gene matches: 11. This CDR3 has 14 amino acids. Germline V gene data show CDR1 as SQVTM and CDR2 as ANQGSEA. Concerning this clonotype itself: Its cognate antigen is unknown.

Sequencing of TCR beta drew on CD8+ and CD4+ T cells from blood. The multiple sclerosis control group was made up of treatment-naive patients with stable or active relapsing-remitting disease. General study results and limits: As acknowledged by the study, its TCR sequencing and HLA analysis included a relatively small number of individuals.

Random hexamers were used to reverse transcribe an amount of roughly 0.5 to 1 ug RNA. Each CDR3 protein gets one entry after TCRdb re-called the immunoSEQ multiplex PCR reads with MiXCR. Among around 300,000 distinct CDR3 sequences listed, about 92% were seen once. This chain links TRBV29-1 with TRBJ2-5, with 7 bases that match TRBD2. Sequencing was performed on CD4+ T cells from PBMCs. The receptor's source is a human donor with multiple sclerosis. As DNA, the CDR3 is TGCAGCGTTGACCCCCGGACTAGGGTGGGGACCCAGTACTTC. This codes for CSVDPRTRVGTQYF.